This T cell receptor (beta chain) comes out of a study of Graves' ophthalmopathy and Graves' hyperthyroidism. Regarding the study as a whole: The study's model predicted ophthalmopathy progression at roughly 69% sensitivity and approximately 78% specificity.

The length of the CDR3 is 13 residues. Trimming cost V 4 bases and J 2 bases, with 11 bases left between them. Germline V lookup: CDR1 SQVTM, CDR2 ANQGSEA. Moderate-to-severe activity, CAS at least 3, NOSPECS at least 4 and duration under 3 months characterized donors with ophthalmopathy. It was on clinical symptoms, serum thyroxine, TRAb, thyroid ultrasound and orbital computed tomography that diagnosis relied. PBMCs originated in 8.5 to 10 ml of fresh peripheral blood. RNA served as the template for amplifying TCR beta CDR3 regions. Scientists carried out first-round RT-PCR using HTBI primers and then a second-round multiplex PCR. MiXCR, run by TCRdb on the multiplex PCR reads, gives a single entry per CDR3 protein. This sample has 230,000 or so distinct CDR3 sequences, with about 46% found just once. As regards this clonotype: Its antigen is unidentified.

The chain joins TRBV29-1 to TRBJ1-1; D is perhaps TRBD1 (5 bases). This sequence originates from an adult man with Graves' ophthalmopathy. What was sequenced was peripheral blood. In nucleotides, the CDR3 is TGCAGCGTTGGTCTAGGGACCAACACTGAAGCTTTCTTT. Protein: CSVGLGTNTEAFF. Supplemented by reference TRBV29-1 and TRBJ1-1, the full variable domain reads SAVISQKPSRDICQRGTSLTIQCQVDSQVTMMFWYRQQPGQSLTLIATANQGSEATYESGFVIDKFPISRPNLTFSTLTVSNMSPEDSSIYLCSVGLGTNTEAFFGQGTRLTVV.